This is a list of T cell receptor beta chains from one sample in a study of blood T cells in healthy people across ages. From the 5' RACE reads, TCRdb called clonotypes with MiXCR, one entry per CDR3 protein. This table holds 1 million or so distinct CDR3 sequences, almost 25% found once. The data also belong to a second study, concerning T cells of mothers and their children.

The material sequenced was blood. The receptors originated from a girl under 10 years old in good health. The CDR3 runs from the conserved cysteine through the conserved F or W. Fields, in order: V gene, J gene, clone size, D gene, CDR3 length, CDR3 DNA, CDR3 protein. A D gene is named only where the DNA matches it firmly. The size of a clone is reported for some rows only, either as once, few or many, or as a class for expanded clones.

V: TRBV20-1
J: TRBJ2-3
size: few
D: TRBD2
length: 16
DNA: TGCAGTGCTACCTTGAAGCGGGGATCGGGCACAGATACGCAGTATTTT
CDR3: CSATLKRGSGTDTQYF

V: TRBV28
J: TRBJ2-4
size: NA
D: TRBD1
length: 15
DNA: TGTGCCAGCAGGGGTGACAGGGGCCAGCTAAACATTCAGTACTTC
CDR3: CASRGDRGQLNIQYF

V: TRBV3-1
J: TRBJ2-7
size: NA
D: NA
length: 11
DNA: TGTGCCAGCTTTCCCCCCCCCGAGCAGTACTTC
CDR3: CASFPPPEQYF

V: TRBV13
J: TRBJ1-1
size: NA
D: NA
length: 15
DNA: TGTGCCAGCAGCTTAATGAACAGGGTCCCCACTGAAGCTTTCTTT
CDR3: CASSLMNRVPTEAFF

V: TRBV4-3
J: TRBJ2-5
size: NA
D: NA
length: 15
DNA: TGCGCCAGCAGCCAAGAAAGTATGGCAGTGGAGACCCAGTACTTC
CDR3: CASSQESMAVETQYF

V: TRBV29-1
J: TRBJ2-3
size: few
D: NA
length: 15
DNA: TGCAGCGTTGACTTCACAGGGTTAGACACAGATACGCAGTATTTT
CDR3: CSVDFTGLDTDTQYF

V: TRBV7-2
J: TRBJ1-1
size: few
D: NA
length: 11
DNA: TGTGCCAGCATGGAGTACACTGAAGCTTTCTTT
CDR3: CASMEYTEAFF

V: TRBV7-6
J: TRBJ2-6
size: NA
D: NA
length: 15
DNA: TGTGCCAGCAGCCCCTCTAGGACTGGGGCCAACGTCCTGACTTTC
CDR3: CASSPSRTGANVLTF

V: TRBV3-1
J: TRBJ2-1
size: NA
D: TRBD2
length: 16
DNA: TGTGCCAGCAGCCAAGGAACGCTAGCGGGACCAAATGAGCAGTTCTTC
CDR3: CASSQGTLAGPNEQFF

V: TRBV5-1
J: TRBJ1-2
size: few
D: TRBD1
length: 14
DNA: TGCGCCAGCAGCGCCTTACAGGGGGCAGATGGCTACACCTTC
CDR3: CASSALQGADGYTF

V: TRBV7-9
J: TRBJ2-6
size: few
D: NA
length: 14
DNA: TGTGCCAGCAGCACAACACCTGGGGCCAACGTCCTGACTTTC
CDR3: CASSTTPGANVLTF

V: TRBV6-2/TRBV6-3
J: TRBJ1-1
size: NA
D: NA
length: 14
DNA: TGTGCCACCGCATCGAGAACATTCCAACCCGAAGCTTTCTTT
CDR3: CATASRTFQPEAFF

V: TRBV7-2
J: TRBJ2-7
size: few
D: NA
length: 14
DNA: TGTGCCAGCAGCTTAAACGGGGGCGGCTACGAGCAGTACTTC
CDR3: CASSLNGGGYEQYF

V: TRBV5-1
J: TRBJ2-7
size: few
D: NA
length: 14
DNA: TGCGCCAGCAGCGTTACCGGGACCCCCTACGAGCAGTACTTC
CDR3: CASSVTGTPYEQYF

V: TRBV4-1
J: TRBJ1-2
size: NA
D: NA
length: 16
DNA: TGCGCCAGCAGCCAAGATCAAACCGCAGGGCCGTATGGCTACACCTTC
CDR3: CASSQDQTAGPYGYTF

V: TRBV25-1
J: TRBJ2-4
size: NA
D: NA
length: 11
DNA: TGTGCCAGCAGCGAAGGAAACATTCAGTACTTC
CDR3: CASSEGNIQYF

V: TRBV29-1
J: TRBJ2-3
size: few
D: NA
length: 14
DNA: TGCAGCGTTGAATTTACCAGGAGGGGAGATACGCAGTATTTT
CDR3: CSVEFTRRGDTQYF

V: TRBV3-1
J: TRBJ2-1
size: NA
D: TRBD2
length: 17
DNA: TGTGCCAGCAGCCAAGACCCCGGGGGGTTTCCCCACAATGAGCAGTTCTTC
CDR3: CASSQDPGGFPHNEQFF

V: TRBV7-9
J: TRBJ2-3
size: few
D: NA
length: 13
DNA: TGTGCCAGCAGCTTCACTGCGGGGGACAGGTGTTATTTT
CDR3: CASSFTAGDRCYF

V: TRBV24-1
J: TRBJ2-5
size: few
D: TRBD1
length: 15
DNA: TGTGCCACCAGTGCAAGGACAGGGGGCGGAGAGACCCAGTACTTC
CDR3: CATSARTGGGETQYF

V: TRBV28
J: TRBJ1-5
size: few
D: TRBD1
length: 15
DNA: TGTGCCAGCTCTGGGGGGACAGTGAGCAATCAGCCCCAGCATTTT
CDR3: CASSGGTVSNQPQHF

V: TRBV7-3
J: TRBJ2-1
size: many
D: NA
length: 13
DNA: TGTGCCAGCAGCTTAATATTAATGGATGAGCAGTTCTTC
CDR3: CASSLILMDEQFF

V: TRBV5-1
J: TRBJ2-2
size: few
D: NA
length: 15
DNA: TGCGCCAGCAGATTAGGGGTCACGAACACCGGGGAGCTGTTTTTT
CDR3: CASRLGVTNTGELFF

V: TRBV5-6
J: TRBJ1-2
size: NA
D: TRBD1
length: 15
DNA: TGTGCCAGCAGCTCAAATACCGGGACAGGGGATGGCTACACCTTC
CDR3: CASSSNTGTGDGYTF